The 3 T cell receptor beta chains in this list originate from one sample, sequenced in a study of beta chain features in type 1 diabetes. Of the isolated RNA, all was reverse transcribed, and so the sequenced material was expressed TCRB transcripts. The table came from immunoSEQ multiplex PCR; TCRdb's copy has only in-frame clones and leaves some out. The sample lists over 700,000 clones, roughly 15% occurring once. Sequenced input: naive CD4+ T cells from blood. The receptors were gathered from a woman aged 18-29 years in good health.

This clone came up a few times. The CDR3 DNA reads TGTGCCAGCAGCCCTGCGGGGTATCGGAATGAGCAGTTCTTC. This encodes CASSPAGYRNEQFF. The rearrangement uses TRBV2 and TRBJ2-1; maybe TRBD2 (6 bases). Germline V gives CDR1 SNHLY, CDR2 FYNNEI. This CDR3 is built from 14 residues. V was trimmed by 6 bases and J by 7 bases, leaving 16 bases between them.

The chain recombines TRBV7-8 with TRBJ2-5, with a weak D call TRBD1 (6 bases). This CDR3 spans 15 amino acids. Germline V gives CDR1 SGHVS, CDR2 FQNEAQ. Trimming removed 5 bases from V and 5 bases from J, with 18 bases in between. Here the CDR3 reads CASSLRTAWLETQYF. Here the CDR3 DNA reads TGTGCCAGCAGCCTCCGGACAGCTTGGCTTGAGACCCAGTACTTC. Full variable domain (remainder filled in from reference TRBV7-8 and TRBJ2-5): GAGVSQSPRYKVAKRGQDVALRCDPISGHVSLFWYQQALGQGPEFLTYFQNEAQLDKSGLPSDRFFAERPEGSVSTLKIQRTQQEDSAVYLCASSLRTAWLETQYFGPGTRLLVL.

Details on this clone: The same CDR3 also results from other DNA sequences found in this sample. The chain carries TRBV6-6 and TRBJ2-7; no reliable D call. Trimming stripped 6 bases from V and 4 bases from J, with 16 bases between. Germline V gene data show CDR1 as MNHNY and CDR2 as SVGAGI (reference sequence). The CDR3 sequence is 14 residues long. The CDR3 coding sequence is TGTGCCAGCAGACGCGGAGAGCTGATTTACGAGCAGTACTTC. It yields the protein CASRRGELIYEQYF.